Following are 16 T cell receptor beta chains from one sample sequenced in a study of blood T cell repertoires in COVID-19. Generated by immunoSEQ multiplex PCR, the TCRdb table keeps only in-frame clones and is missing some. The sample yields about 39,000 clones, approximately 89% seen once. The source material was peripheral blood. Receptors originate from a man aged 50-59 years with active COVID-19.

This clone was counted only a few times. The rearrangement links TRBV7-8 to TRBJ1-1; D uncertain. The V gene's germline CDR1 is SGHVS and CDR2 FQNEAQ. The CDR3 length is 14 residues. V was clipped by 4 bases and J by 3 bases, with 12 bases between them. CDR3 in amino acids: CASSSRQVDTEAFF. CDR3 nucleotides: TGTGCCAGCAGCTCCCGCCAGGTAGACACTGAAGCTTTCTTT.

This sequence joins TRBV6-5 and TRBJ1-5; 8 bases match TRBD1. The V segment lost 6 bases and the J segment 2 bases; nucleotides outside the gene matches: 0. The CDR3 has 13 residues. CDR1 and CDR2 from the germline V gene are MNHEY and SVGAGI. The CDR3 nucleotides are TGTGCCAGCAGCAGGGGGCGCAATCAGCCCCAGCATTTT. It specifies CASSRGRNQPQHF.

The genes are TRBV6-5 and TRBJ2-2; the match to TRBD1 covers 9 bases. Germline V gene sequence: CDR1 MNHEY, CDR2 SVGAGI. The CDR3 consists of 15 residues. The V segment lost 6 bases and the J segment 7 bases; nucleotides outside the gene matches: 9. The CDR3 loop reads CASRLRDRADGELFF. CDR3 coding DNA: TGTGCCAGCAGGCTCCGGGACAGGGCGGACGGGGAGCTGTTTTTT.

The chain carries TRBV5-4 and TRBJ2-3; 10 bases match TRBD1. This CDR3 is built from 14 residues. From germline, CDR1 is SGHNT and CDR2 YYREEE (reference sequence). Germline trimming cut 3 bases from V and 4 bases from J; bases unmatched to any gene: 2. This CDR3 is CASSSGTGADTQYF. As DNA, the CDR3 is TGTGCCAGCAGCTCCGGGACAGGGGCAGATACGCAGTATTTT. Full variable domain (remainder filled in from reference TRBV5-4 and TRBJ2-3): ETGVTQSPTHLIKTRGQQVTLRCSSQSGHNTVSWYQQALGQGPQFIFQYYREEENGRGNFPPRFSGLQFPNYSSELNVNALELDDSALYLCASSSGTGADTQYFGPGTRLTVL.

The J gene is TRBJ2-2, the V gene TRBV6-2 or TRBV6-3, with 8 bases fitting TRBD1. The CDR3 covers 15 residues. V lost 5 bases and J lost 7; bases outside the gene matches: 9. Looked up from germline, CDR1 is MNHEY and CDR2 is SVGEGT. The chain's CDR3 is CASSQGQGWVGELFF. The CDR3 DNA sequence: TGTGCCAGCAGTCAAGGACAGGGCTGGGTCGGGGAGCTGTTTTTT.

V and J are TRBV19 and TRBJ2-6, with 8 bases matching TRBD1. The CDR3 is 16 residues long. The germline CDR1 and CDR2 sequences are LNHDA and SQIVND (reference sequence). Trimming cost V 4 bases and J 0 bases; bases outside gene matches: 2. CDR3 residues: CASSKDRASGANVLTF. CDR3 nucleotide sequence: TGTGCCAGTAGTAAGGACAGGGCCTCTGGGGCCAACGTCCTGACTTTC.

The chain links TRBV5-3 to TRBJ2-3, with 9 bases matching TRBD2. TRBV5-3 belongs to the ORF category, with a function that is uncertain. V shed 0 bases and J 2 bases; nucleotides not matched to a gene: 7. The CDR3 runs to 17 residues. The CDR3 loop is CARSLGLASGATDTQYF. The CDR3 DNA sequence: TGTGCCAGAAGCTTGGGACTGGCTAGCGGGGCCACAGATACGCAGTATTTT.

This chain links TRBV2 with TRBJ1-4, with D uncertain. The germline V and J ends were trimmed by 7 bases and 7 bases, with 13 bases remaining between them. CDR1 is SNHLY, CDR2 FYNNEI, per germline. The CDR3 is 13 residues long. The CDR3 nucleotides read TGTGCCAGCACCCAAAGTACATCTGAAAAACTGTTTTTT. It translates to CASTQSTSEKLFF. The entire variable domain, with the rest obtained from reference TRBV2 and TRBJ1-4, is as follows: EPEVTQTPSHQVTQMGQEVILRCVPISNHLYFYWYRQILGQKVEFLVSFYNNEISEKSEIFDDQFSVERPDGSNFTLKIRSTKLEDSAMYFCASTQSTSEKLFFGSGTQLSVL.

The chain links TRBV7-2 to TRBJ2-7, with a possible D match to TRBD2 (6 bases). Germline CDR1 and CDR2: SGHTA and FQGNSA. Trimming removed 5 bases at V and 5 bases at J, with 13 bases between. This CDR3 has 13 residues. CDR3 sequence (DNA): TGTGCCAGCAGCCCCCCCCTAGCGAACGAGCAGTACTTC. It codes for CASSPPLANEQYF.

The genes are TRBV19 and TRBJ2-1; 9 bases align to TRBD2. V dropped 8 bases and J dropped 0; count of bases not matched to a gene: 8. CDR1 and CDR2 (germline): LNHDA, SQIVND (reference sequence). This CDR3 is built from 16 residues. CDR3 region: CASENSGRRSYNEQFF. For the CDR3, the DNA is TGTGCCAGTGAAAATAGCGGGAGACGCTCCTACAATGAGCAGTTCTTC.

This chain connects TRBV9 to TRBJ1-2; D gene ambiguous. V gave up 0 bases and J gave up 5 bases, with 11 bases separating them. Germline CDR1 reads SGDLS; CDR2 reads YYNGEE. This CDR3 spans 14 amino acids. Here the CDR3 reads CASSVGAVGYGYTF. The CDR3, as DNA: TGTGCCAGCAGCGTAGGGGCAGTTGGGTATGGCTACACCTTC.

This chain joins TRBV5-8 and TRBJ1-5; unclear D gene. The CDR3 has 17 amino acids. V lost 4 bases, J lost 3 bases, and 20 bases lay in between. Germline CDR1 is SGHTS and CDR2 is YDEGEE. The CDR3 DNA is TGTGCCAGCAGCCCTTTCCTGGGCGGGAACTACAATCAGCCCCAGCATTTT. Protein sequence: CASSPFLGGNYNQPQHF.

This rearrangement joins TRBV5-1 to TRBJ2-5; TRBD2 matches 9 bases. CDR3 length: 15 amino acids. Germline V CDR1 and CDR2: SGHRS, YFSETQ. The trim removed 2 bases at V and 5 bases at J, leaving 7 bases unmatched. As DNA, the CDR3 is TGCGCCAGCAGCTTAGCGGGGGGAGCCACGGAGACCCAGTACTTC. Translating it yields CASSLAGGATETQYF. The full variable domain, in which reference TRBV5-1 and TRBJ2-5 provide the parts outside the CDR3, is KAGVTQTPRYLIKTRGQQVTLSCSPISGHRSVSWYQQTPGQGLQFLFEYFSETQRNKGNFPGRFSGRQFSNSRSEMNVSTLELGDSALYLCASSLAGGATETQYFGPGTRLLVL.

This chain uses TRBV10-3 with TRBJ2-6, with 7 bases identical to TRBD2. Germline CDR1 is ENHRY and CDR2 is SYGVKD. V shed 6 bases and J 4 bases; nucleotides not matched to a gene: 3. The CDR3 is 14 residues long. The CDR3 nucleotides read TGTGCCATCAGGGGGGGGAGCGGGGCCAACGTCCTGACTTTC. Protein sequence: CAIRGGSGANVLTF.

This sequence joins TRBV2 and TRBJ1-2; 7 nucleotides match TRBD1. V lost 4 bases and J lost 0; bases outside the gene matches: 2. This CDR3 is 14 amino acids long. Germline V gives CDR1 SNHLY, CDR2 FYNNEI. The CDR3, as DNA: TGTGCCAGCAGTGCGGACAGGCCTAACTATGGCTACACCTTC. Protein sequence: CASSADRPNYGYTF.

The genes are TRBV6-6 and TRBJ2-1; the match to TRBD2 covers 7 bases. This CDR3 spans 14 amino acids. The germline gives CDR1 MNHNY, CDR2 SVGAGI (reference sequence). Trimming took 3 bases from V and 7 from J; bases not matched to a gene: 6. CDR3: CASSYRLAENEQFF. CDR3 nucleotide sequence: TGTGCCAGCAGTTATCGGCTAGCGGAAAATGAGCAGTTCTTC.